A selection of T cell receptor beta chains follows, all from one sample in a study of OX40 agonist ivuxolimab in advanced cancers. Sequenced by immunoSEQ multiplex PCR; TCRdb stores in-frame clones only, minus some. Altogether some 40,000 clones are present, about 85% being singletons, with the ten largest covering about 16%. The sample consisted of CD4+ or CD8+ T cells sorted from blood, taken in a trial of the OX40 agonist ivuxolimab. The receptors originated from an adult with an advanced solid tumor such as melanoma, head and neck, liver or kidney cancer. The CDR3 runs from the conserved cysteine through the conserved F or W. D genes are given only for firm matches.

D gene | V gene | CDR3 protein
- | TRBV30 | CAWTISYNEQFF
TRBD1 | TRBV9 | CASSAPPNRDRGSGYTF
TRBD1 | TRBV19 | CASSIDDRGFLAEAFF
TRBD2 | TRBV4-3 | CASSQGTSATYEQYF
- | TRBV5-1 | CASSIGEWLNTEAFF
- | TRBV19 | CASSIGSWQNTEAFF
TRBD1 | TRBV30 | CAWVPSPDREFNGYTF
- | TRBV19 | CASSTWNTEAFF
- | TRBV7-9 | CASSLATYEQYF
- | TRBV7-9 | CASSLAGTEAFF
- | TRBV18 | CASSPESDPTYNEQFF
- | TRBV9 | CASSVDRYGYTF
TRBD1 | TRBV19 | CASRTTGYDYGYTF
TRBD2 | TRBV30 | CAWSGARGRAAYEQYF
- | TRBV2 | CASSGFKRGHPNSPLHF
- | TRBV29-1 | CSVDARGLGETQYF
- | TRBV7-9 | CASSLREHPWTEAFF
TRBD1 | TRBV2 | CASTRLGGQTNQPQHF
- | TRBV2 | CAALGGLQWAQYF
TRBD2 | TRBV9 | CASSPRLAGDSDEQFF
TRBD1 | TRBV6-5 | CASSYGQGVTEAFF
TRBD1 | TRBV10-3 | CAISETGDDWTEAFF
- | TRBV5-8 | CASSLGQIYGYTF
TRBD1 | TRBV5-1 | CASSWDRDRDTGELFF
- | TRBV13 | CASSLGSVLRGYTF
TRBD1 | TRBV2 | CASLQGAGEQYF
TRBD2 | TRBV6-4 | CASKGLAGGPGEQFF
- | TRBV7-9 | CASAGSNQPQHF
TRBD2 | TRBV6-4 | CASSEISGRASEDTGELFF
- | TRBV7-9 | CASRTPVGPEQYF
- | TRBV19 | CASSIGGRVSDYGYTF
TRBD2 | TRBV2 | CASSERTSGINNEQFF
- | TRBV9 | CASSVEMRGSYGYTF